This TCR beta chain was sequenced in a study of T cell repertoires in cytomegalovirus infection. The wider study: Shared public TCR beta signatures pointed to both CMV infection and a matching HLA type.

This clonotype has just a few counts. Its antigen is as yet unknown. TCRdb reprocessed the reads with MiXCR, giving one entry per CDR3 protein. Of fewer than 350,000 distinct CDR3 sequences listed, approximately 32% were seen once; the top ten hold about 19%. The germline V gene has CDR1 SGHVS and CDR2 FNYEAQ. The germline V and J ends were trimmed by 5 bases and 3 bases, with 14 bases remaining between them. The CDR3 has 15 amino acids. General observations from the study: What dominated the ex vivo response were HLA-C-restricted CMV-specific TCR beta clonotypes. CMV carriers with the relevant HLA were identified by cumulative public TCR beta family frequency.

V is TRBV7-6 and J is TRBJ2-1, with D possibly matching TRBD1 (6 bases). Here the sequenced sample was cultured PBMCs, taken from culture after CMV antigen stimulation. The source of this sequence is a human donor in good health (CMV status not recorded). Some clones in this sample may be carry-over from other donors' samples. CDR3 coding DNA: TGTGCCAGCAGCCGAGGGGGAGTCGTCTACAATGAGCAGTTCTTC. Its protein is CASSRGGVVYNEQFF.